This TCR beta chain is from a study of blood T cell repertoires in COVID-19. V shed 4 bases, J shed 4 bases, and the junction held 7 bases outside the gene matches. CDR3 length: 15 amino acids. Germline assignment: CDR1 SGHRS and CDR2 YFSETQ. Libraries were prepared by immunoSEQ multiplex PCR; TCRdb keeps only in-frame clonotypes and omits some of them. The sample consists of around 89,000 clones, 70% to 90% of them appearing once. Sequencing was carried out using peripheral blood. This rearrangement joins TRBV5-1 to TRBJ1-4; 7 nucleotides align to TRBD1. The clonotype originates from a man aged 55 to 70 with acute or convalescent COVID-19. CDR3 residues: CASSRPGQHNEKLFF. The CDR3 DNA reads TGCGCCAGCAGCCGGCCGGGACAGCATAATGAAAAACTGTTTTTT. Full variable domain (outside the CDR3, taken from reference TRBV5-1 and TRBJ1-4): KAGVTQTPRYLIKTRGQQVTLSCSPISGHRSVSWYQQTPGQGLQFLFEYFSETQRNKGNFPGRFSGRQFSNSRSEMNVSTLELGDSALYLCASSRPGQHNEKLFFGSGTQLSVL.